One and the same sample provided the 23 T cell receptor beta chains below, sequenced in a study of cytomegalovirus exposure and HLA in healthy donors. The PCR made use of 60 Vbeta and 13 Jbeta primers. Some clones are missing from TCRdb's copy, which holds only in-frame ones; the method was immunoSEQ multiplex PCR. This sample has about 160,000 clones, with 70% to 90% found just once. The sequenced material came from PBMCs. These receptor sequences come from a woman in her 30s in good health and CMV-seropositive.

The chain has TRBV19 and TRBJ1-4, with TRBD1 matching over 7 bases. The germline V gene encodes CDR1 LNHDA and CDR2 SQIVND (reference sequence). This CDR3 has 15 residues. V lost 5 bases, J lost 7 bases, and 10 bases stayed unmatched. DNA for the CDR3: TGTGCCAGTAGTCACGACAGGGAAGGATCTGAAAAACTGTTTTTT. It codes for CASSHDREGSEKLFF. Full variable domain (remainder filled in from reference TRBV19 and TRBJ1-4): DGGITQSPKYLFRKEGQNVTLSCEQNLNHDAMYWYRQDPGQGLRLIYYSQIVNDFQKGDIAEGYSVSREKKESFPLTVTSAQKNPTAFYLCASSHDREGSEKLFFGSGTQLSVL.

This rearrangement joins TRBV5-3 to TRBJ1-5; D might be TRBD1 (6 bases). TRBV5-3 qualifies as an ORF whose function is uncertain. The CDR3 contains 16 residues. V lost 3 bases and J lost 0, with 13 bases in between. CDR3 sequence: CARSSQGYDSNQPQHF. The DNA of the CDR3 is TGTGCCAGAAGCTCACAGGGATATGATAGCAATCAGCCCCAGCATTTT.

This clone was found once. V gene TRBV9 combines with J gene TRBJ1-1; D perhaps matches TRBD1 (5 bases). V lost 4 bases and J 7 bases, leaving 11 bases between the germline ends. The CDR3 sequence is 12 residues long. Germline CDR1 is SGDLS and CDR2 is YYNGEE. This CDR3 reads CASSPAGGEAFF. The DNA of the CDR3 is TGTGCCAGCAGCCCGGCGGGGGGTGAAGCTTTCTTT.

J is TRBJ2-3 and V is TRBV7-3; weak D call: TRBD1 (5 bases). V gave up 4 bases and J gave up 1 base, with 12 bases separating them. The CDR3 length is 15 residues. The germline CDR1 and CDR2 sequences are SGHTA and FQGTGA. The CDR3 nucleotides read TGTGCCAGCAGCTCCAGGGTCGGTGGCACAGATACGCAGTATTTT. This gives the protein CASSSRVGGTDTQYF. The variable domain in full, with the rest retrieved from reference TRBV7-3 and TRBJ2-3, is GAGVSQTPSNKVTEKGKYVELRCDPISGHTALYWYRQSLGQGPEFLIYFQGTGAADDSGLPNDRFFAVRPEGSVSTLKIQRTERGDSAVYLCASSSRVGGTDTQYFGPGTRLTVL.

CDR3 loop: CARSLKGMETQYF. DNA for the CDR3: TGTGCCAGAAGCTTAAAGGGGATGGAGACCCAGTACTTC. The chain links TRBV7-5 to TRBJ2-5; the D segment call TRBD1 is taken from the table without a DNA check. TRBV7-5 is shown as a pseudogene. The CDR3 is 13 amino acids.

The chain has TRBV7-9 and TRBJ2-7; D gene uncertain. The CDR3 sequence is 13 residues long. The V and J ends lost 1 base and 2 bases respectively, with 6 bases between them. The V gene's germline CDR1 is SEHNR and CDR2 FQNEAQ (reference sequence). The CDR3, as DNA: TGTGCCAGCAGCTTAGACGGTCCCTACGAGCAGTACTTC. Protein: CASSLDGPYEQYF.

This clone was seen only a few times. V gene TRBV15 combines with J gene TRBJ1-5; no clear D gene. Germline loops: CDR1 LNHNV, CDR2 YYDKDF (reference sequence). The CDR3 runs to 15 residues. The V and J ends lost 0 bases and 0 bases respectively, with 6 bases between them. The CDR3 coding sequence is TGTGCCACCAGCAGAGAAATCTATAGCAATCAGCCCCAGCATTTT. This codes for CATSREIYSNQPQHF.

V gene TRBV5-6 combines with J gene TRBJ2-3; 13 bases match TRBD2. The V gene end was trimmed by 4 bases and the J gene end by 3 bases; junction bases not matched to a gene: 11. This CDR3 has 18 amino acids. The V gene's germline CDR1 is SGHDT and CDR2 YYEEEE. The DNA of the CDR3 is TGTGCCAGCAGCGACCCTCCGGGACTAGCGGGGAGGACAGATACGCAGTATTTT. Translating it yields CASSDPPGLAGRTDTQYF.

The sample holds one count of this clone. The rearrangement links TRBV6-1 to TRBJ2-3; D perhaps matches TRBD1 (5 bases). CDR1 MNHNS and CDR2 SASEGT come from the germline V gene. This CDR3 region has 14 residues. With 5 bases removed from V and 0 bases from J, the gap between germline ends came to 9 bases. This CDR3 reads CASSIRDSTDTQYF. The CDR3 nucleotides read TGTGCCAGCAGTATCAGGGATAGCACAGATACGCAGTATTTT.

The V gene is TRBV5-1, the J gene TRBJ2-2, with TRBD2 as a possible D gene (5 bases). This CDR3 has 14 residues. V dropped 0 bases and J dropped 3 bases, with 6 bases sitting between them. Germline CDR1 reads SGHRS; CDR2 reads YFSETQ. The CDR3 DNA reads as TGCGCCAGCAGCTTGGGGACTTACACCGGGGAGCTGTTTTTT. Residues: CASSLGTYTGELFF.

This clone was observed a handful of times. The chain links TRBV27 to TRBJ1-1; 8 nucleotides agree with TRBD1. This CDR3 comprises 13 residues. Trimming took 3 bases from V and 3 from J; bases not matched to a gene: 0. In germline, CDR1 is MNHEY, CDR2 SMNVEV (reference sequence). The CDR3 bases are TGTGCCAGCAGTTTGACAGGGGACACTGAAGCTTTCTTT. It yields the protein CASSLTGDTEAFF.

This chain uses TRBV13 with TRBJ2-1; 8 positions match TRBD1. The CDR3 runs 14 residues. J was trimmed by 6 bases and V by 0 bases; bases with no gene match: 1. Germline lookup yields CDR1 PRHDT and CDR2 FYEKMQ (reference sequence). The CDR3 DNA sequence: TGTGCCAGCAGCTTAGGGACAGGGGCCAATGAGCAGTTCTTC. It translates to CASSLGTGANEQFF.

This chain links TRBV6-5 with TRBJ2-7; possibly TRBD1 for D (6 bases). V was cut by 0 bases and J by 3 bases, with 9 bases left in between. Germline V gene lookup returns CDR1 MNHEY and CDR2 SVGAGI. The CDR3 extends over 14 amino acids. The CDR3 is CASSYSQDSYEQYF. Here the CDR3 DNA reads TGTGCCAGCAGTTACTCGCAGGACAGCTACGAGCAGTACTTC.

J is TRBJ2-7 and V is TRBV28, with D possibly TRBD1 on 6 matching bases. The V gene lost 6 bases and the J gene lost 6 bases, with 21 bases spanning the gap. The germline gives CDR1 MDHEN, CDR2 SYDVKM. This CDR3 region has 15 residues. Here the CDR3 DNA reads TGTGCCAGCAGCTTCACGTGGACGGGACAAGCCGAGCAGTACTTC. As protein: CASSFTWTGQAEQYF.

The chain has TRBV4-3 and TRBJ1-1; 10 bases map to TRBD1. V lost 4 bases and J lost 5; bases outside the gene matches: 7. This CDR3 is 15 amino acids long. Germline V gene sequence: CDR1 LGHNA, CDR2 YSLEER. The CDR3 sequence is CASSLRDRGGTEAFF. CDR3 DNA sequence: TGCGCCAGCAGCCTCCGGGACAGGGGTGGGACTGAAGCTTTCTTT.

The chain is built from TRBV7-7 and TRBJ2-5; maybe TRBD1 (5 bases). Trimming took off 2 bases at V and 4 bases at J, with 11 bases between the two ends. Germline V gene data show CDR1 as SSHAT and CDR2 as FNYEAQ (reference sequence). The CDR3 runs to 14 residues. The CDR3 loop is CASSLQGLPETQYF. CDR3 nucleotide sequence: TGTGCCAGCAGCTTACAGGGTCTCCCAGAGACCCAGTACTTC.

J is TRBJ2-7 and V is TRBV13; D call uncertain. V lost 2 bases to trimming and J lost 3 bases, with 8 bases between them. This CDR3 comprises 13 residues. CDR1 and CDR2 from the germline V gene are PRHDT and FYEKMQ (reference sequence). The CDR3 DNA reads TGTGCCAGCAGCTTATCGTCGGGCTACGAGCAGTACTTC. Translation: CASSLSSGYEQYF.

As DNA, the CDR3 is TGTGCCTGGAATGTCGCAGGGAGGGGAGAGACCCAGTACTTC. This translates into CAWNVAGRGETQYF. The chain couples TRBV30 to TRBJ2-5; 7 nucleotides agree with TRBD2. The CDR3 is 14 residues long. J lost 4 bases, V lost 4 bases, and 9 bases had no gene match. Germline CDR1 reads GTSNPN; CDR2 reads SVGIG (reference sequence).

The count of this clone is one. The J gene is TRBJ2-2, the V gene TRBV7-3; 8 nucleotides align to TRBD2. Germline trimming cut 3 bases from V and 5 bases from J; bases unmatched to any gene: 2. The CDR3 extends over 14 amino acids. CDR1 and CDR2 from the germline V gene are SGHTA and FQGTGA. The CDR3 sequence: CASSFIAGTGELFF. Written as DNA, the CDR3 is TGTGCCAGCAGCTTCATAGCGGGGACCGGGGAGCTGTTTTTT.

The gene calls are TRBV28 and TRBJ2-5; 9 bases align to TRBD1. The V and J ends lost 4 bases and 5 bases, in that order; junction bases with no gene match: 8. From germline, CDR1 is MDHEN and CDR2 SYDVKM. The CDR3 spans 15 residues. The CDR3, as DNA: TGTGCCAGCAGTTCCGGGACAGGGATGTCGGAGACCCAGTACTTC. This gives the protein CASSSGTGMSETQYF.

This rearrangement joins TRBV5-1 to TRBJ2-2, with 10 positions matching TRBD1. CDR1 SGHRS and CDR2 YFSETQ come from the germline V gene. The CDR3 has 14 amino acids. V was clipped by 4 bases and J by 6 bases; unmatched bases: 3. CDR3 sequence reads: CASSVGTGAGELFF. The CDR3 bases are TGCGCCAGCAGCGTGGGGACAGGGGCCGGGGAGCTGTTTTTT.

The rearrangement joins TRBV27 to TRBJ2-1; 12 positions agree with TRBD2. The CDR3 is made up of 14 amino acids. Germline values: CDR1 MNHEY, CDR2 SMNVEV (reference sequence). V was pared by 6 bases and J by 7 bases, with 4 bases of the junction left unmatched. In DNA, the CDR3 is TGTGCCAGCAGGTCTAGCGGGGGGGCAAATGAGCAGTTCTTC. Its protein is CASRSSGGANEQFF.

This chain joins TRBV28 and TRBJ1-5; 9 nucleotides match TRBD1. This CDR3 spans 15 amino acids. Germline V gene sequence: CDR1 MDHEN, CDR2 SYDVKM. The V and J ends lost 7 bases and 4 bases, in that order; junction bases with no gene match: 8. The CDR3 is CASNRPTGGNQPQHF. The CDR3 DNA reads as TGTGCCAGCAATCGGCCGACAGGGGGAAATCAGCCCCAGCATTTT.